This T cell receptor beta chain was recorded in a study of T cell responses to AZD1222 COVID-19 vaccine. In regard to this clone: Its matching antigen is unknown.

Second-dose recipients at about 4 or about 12 weeks were treated as one pooled group. CDR3 length: 15 amino acids. Germline assignment: CDR1 SGDLS and CDR2 YYNGEE. Trimming stripped 0 bases from V and 5 bases from J, with 13 bases between. Profiling relied on immunoSEQ multiplex PCR, and the TCRdb table lists in-frame clones only, not all of them. The table records approximately 80,000 clones, roughly 88% of them present only once. Findings of the study overall: CD4 TCRs linked to vaccination spanned spike, dominating at 160-218 and 743-854. No repertoire was sampled before or during the peak T cell response, only after it. Targets within unmutated variant regions were reportedly found for nearly half of spike-specific TCRs.

The receptor was derived from an adult who received the AZD1222 COVID-19 vaccine. The starting material was peripheral blood, obtained 28 days after the second AZD1222 dose. V usage is TRBV9 and J usage is TRBJ2-3; TRBD2 might be the D (5 bases). The CDR3 DNA follows: TGTGCCAGCAGCGTAGATGGGTCGGGGAGAGATACGCAGTATTTT. Translation gives CASSVDGSGRDTQYF.